What follows describes a single T cell receptor beta chain. Coverage ceases 3 residues before the CDR3 finishes, and the germline J gene fills in the end. TCRdb's table, derived via immunoSEQ multiplex PCR, lists solely in-frame clones and lacks some. In total, the table holds about 35,000 clones. This specimen belongs to a study of T cells in women clearing cervical HPV infection. Study information: Case blood was drawn a median about 150 days after lesion detection.

This CDR3 has 15 residues. The germline gives CDR1 SGHVS, CDR2 FNYEAQ. With 5 bases removed from V and 7 bases from J, the gap between germline ends came to 18 bases. The receptor was derived from a woman aged 18 to 69 with a cervical HPV16 infection that either progressed to CIN3+ or cleared (not recorded which). The chain has TRBV7-6 and TRBJ2-1; either TRBD1 or TRBD2 may fit D (7 bases each). The sequenced sample was blood buffy coat. CDR3 DNA, as far as it was read: TGTGCCAGCAGCGTAAGGGAGGGGGCGGAAAATGAG. Translating gives CASSVREGAENE. The whole CDR3 sequence is CASSVREGAENEQFF. Full variable domain (outside the CDR3, taken from reference TRBV7-6 and TRBJ2-1): GAGVSQSPRYKVTKRGQDVALRCDPISGHVSLYWYRQALGQGPEFLTYFNYEAQQDKSGLPNDRFSAERPEGSISTLTIQRTEQRDSAMYRCASSVREGAENEQFFGPGTRLTVL.